This T cell receptor beta chain was profiled in a study of beta chain features in type 1 diabetes. Study-wide background: Healthy donors and patients had similar age, gender and cell yields. Study observations and caveats: Equally in patients and controls, shorter templates might have been favored by PCR. Whether HLA type influences TCRB rearrangement remained unresolved here.

In this sample, this clone turned up a few times. What it recognizes is unknown. Reverse transcribing all isolated RNA meant expressed TCRB transcripts were sequenced. Only in-frame clones appear in the TCRdb table, and some are missing; sequencing was by immunoSEQ multiplex PCR. In the table there are nearly 350,000 clones, 7.5% to 9% of which are singletons. Material: central memory CD4+ T cells from blood. This TCR came from a woman aged 18 to 35 in good health.

The CDR3 reads CASTGQVYNEQFF. In DNA form, the CDR3 reads TGTGCCAGCACGGGACAGGTATACAATGAGCAGTTCTTC. This chain connects TRBV2 to TRBJ2-1, with 8 bases identical to TRBD1. Germline CDR1 reads SNHLY; CDR2 reads FYNNEI. CDR3 size: 13 residues. V shed 7 bases and J 4 bases; nucleotides not matched to a gene: 3.